This TCR beta chain emerged from a study of blood T cell repertoires in COVID-19. Study in general: Samples of COVID-19 (acute and convalescent) were obtained from the United States, Italy and Spain.

The method was immunoSEQ multiplex PCR; TCRdb's version includes in-frame clones alone and lacks a portion of them. The table records under 450,000 clones, about 88% of them present only once. This clone was observed once. There are 13 residues in the CDR3. CDR1 is SQVTM and CDR2 is ANQGSEA in the germline V gene. The ends were cut back, 6 bases at V and 5 bases at J, with 16 bases in the middle. V and J are TRBV29-1 and TRBJ2-5; D is possibly TRBD2 (5 bases). Sequencing used peripheral blood. This TCR came from a woman between 35 and 50 years old with COVID-19, enrolled during active disease. The CDR3 nucleotides read TGCAGCGTCGGAGGAGTCCAGCAGGAGACCCAGTACTTC. Translated, it gives CSVGGVQQETQYF.